Listed here are 23 T cell receptor beta chains from one sample, sequenced in a study of post-analysis software for immune sequencing data. No antigens are known for them. Study findings and constraints: Included in a set of four or five TRBV segments more frequent in patients than controls were TRBV5-6, TRBV5-1 and TRBV20-1.

Each TCR beta cDNA library carried unique molecular identifiers. MiXCR was run by TCRdb on the PCR reads, yielding one entry per CDR3 protein. This sample has some 450,000 distinct CDR3 sequences, with nearly 45% found just once. Sequences were obtained from blood. The origin of the receptors is a girl aged 5-17 years with multiple sclerosis.

This rearrangement joins TRBV29-1 to TRBJ1-1; D is unclear. The CDR3 runs 12 residues. V lost 6 bases, J lost 0 bases, and 8 bases lay in between. CDR1 and CDR2 (germline): SQVTM, ANQGSEA. CDR3 protein: CSVRVMNTEAFF. CDR3 nucleotides: TGCAGCGTAAGGGTGATGAACACTGAAGCTTTCTTT. The full variable domain, with the rest looked up from reference TRBV29-1 and TRBJ1-1, is SAVISQKPSRDICQRGTSLTIQCQVDSQVTMMFWYRQQPGQSLTLIATANQGSEATYESGFVIDKFPISRPNLTFSTLTVSNMSPEDSSIYLCSVRVMNTEAFFGQGTRLTVV.

To note about this clonotype: Relative to the germline gene, one junction end is altered; a read error may explain this. The chain uses TRBV20-1 and TRBJ1-4; D gene ambiguous. This CDR3 is built from 12 residues. The V gene's germline CDR1 is DFQATT and CDR2 SNEGSKA (reference sequence). The CDR3 protein is CGAKDLIEKLFF. The CDR3 bases are TGCGGTGCCAAAGATCTTATTGAAAAACTGTTTTTT.

V usage is TRBV28 and J usage is TRBJ2-3, with TRBD1 as a possible D gene (5 bases). Germline-derived CDR1 and CDR2 are MDHEN and SYDVKM. The CDR3 is 14 residues long. Trimming shortened V by 5 bases and J by 4 bases, and 13 bases separated the two germline ends. The DNA for the CDR3 is TGTGCCAGCAGTCTGTGGGGCGACTCAGATACGCAGTATTTT. As protein: CASSLWGDSDTQYF.

The table lists this clonotype with a few counts. The gene calls are TRBV9 and TRBJ2-4; D is unclear. CDR3 length: 14 residues. The V end was cut by 0 bases, the J end by 8 bases, with 12 bases between. Germline V gene data show CDR1 as SGDLS and CDR2 as YYNGEE. The CDR3 here is CASSVGGGMDIQYF. The CDR3 nucleotides read TGTGCCAGCAGCGTAGGGGGTGGTATGGACATTCAGTACTTC.

This clonotype has ten or more counts. This chain links TRBV27 with TRBJ2-1, with D possibly matching TRBD1 (5 bases). Per germline, CDR1 MNHEY and CDR2 SMNVEV (reference sequence). With 7 bases removed from V and 6 bases from J, the gap between germline ends came to 19 bases. This CDR3 is 15 amino acids long. The CDR3 spells CASTPGALKVNEQFF. CDR3 nucleotides: TGTGCCAGCACTCCTGGGGCTCTCAAGGTCAATGAGCAGTTCTTC.

This clonotype was detected only a few times. DNA for the CDR3: TGCAGTGCACCGGTGACAGGCAAACTGTTTTTT. It specifies CSAPVTGKLFF. The genes are TRBV20-1 and TRBJ1-4; the D gene is possibly TRBD1 (6 bases). V shed 6 bases and J shed 11 bases, with 13 bases lying between them. CDR1 DFQATT and CDR2 SNEGSKA come from the germline V gene (reference sequence). This CDR3 has 11 residues.

CDR3 loop: CASSPMLAGGYEQYF. As DNA, the CDR3 is TGTGCCAGCAGCCCCATGCTAGCGGGAGGCTACGAGCAGTACTTC. V usage is TRBV7-2 and J usage is TRBJ2-7; the match to TRBD2 covers 11 bases. Per germline, CDR1 SGHTA and CDR2 FQGNSA. The CDR3 is 15 amino acids. V dropped 5 bases and J dropped 3; count of bases not matched to a gene: 6. Full variable domain (rest looked up from reference TRBV7-2 and TRBJ2-7): GAGVSQSPSNKVTEKGKDVELRCDPISGHTALYWYRQSLGQGLEFLIYFQGNSAPDKSGLPSDRFSAERTGGSVSTLTIQRTQQEDSAVYLCASSPMLAGGYEQYFGPGTRLTVT.

This clonotype came up a few times. V usage is TRBV15 and J usage is TRBJ2-1; D is perhaps TRBD2 (5 bases). Trimming removed 0 bases at V and 10 bases at J, with 13 bases between. The germline V gene has CDR1 LNHNV and CDR2 YYDKDF (reference sequence). This CDR3 comprises 14 residues. In DNA, the CDR3 is TGTGCCACCAGCAGAGATCCGGGGTGGGCGGAGCAGTTCTTC. Amino acid sequence: CATSRDPGWAEQFF. The full variable domain, completed using reference TRBV15 and TRBJ2-1, is DAMVIQNPRYQVTQFGKPVTLSCSQTLNHNVMYWYQQKSSQAPKLLFHYYDKDFNNEADTPDNFQSRRPNTSFCFLDIRSPGLGDTAMYLCATSRDPGWAEQFFGPGTRLTVL.

The chain carries TRBV6-5 and TRBJ1-5, with D possibly matching TRBD1 (5 bases). This CDR3 is built from 15 residues. V lost 6 bases and J lost 4, with 16 bases in between. Germline V gene sequence: CDR1 MNHEY, CDR2 SVGAGI. CDR3 sequence reads: CASSLREGSNQPQHF. CDR3 sequence (DNA): TGTGCCAGCAGCCTCCGTGAGGGGTCGAATCAGCCCCAGCATTTT.

This chain joins TRBV28 and TRBJ1-6, with 9 nucleotides matching TRBD1. V lost 4 bases to trimming and J lost 10 bases; unmatched junction nucleotides: 14. The CDR3 consists of 17 residues. Germline values: CDR1 MDHEN, CDR2 SYDVKM. In nucleotides, the CDR3 is TGTGCCAGCAGTTCCCTCTTGAGGACAGGGGCAGGGTCACCCCTCCACTTT. This codes for CASSSLLRTGAGSPLHF.

The chain carries TRBV5-1 and TRBJ2-7; weak D call: TRBD1 (6 bases). This CDR3 has 14 residues. Trimming removed 3 bases from V and 2 bases from J, with 12 bases in between. Looked up from germline, CDR1 is SGHRS and CDR2 is YFSETQ. The CDR3 DNA sequence: TGCGCCAGCAGCTCGGACAGCTTTCCCTACGAGCAGTACTTC. Its translation: CASSSDSFPYEQYF.

This clonotype has just a few counts. V and J are TRBV4-1 and TRBJ2-7; possible D gene TRBD1, 5 bases. The V end lost 4 bases, the J end lost 3 bases, and 16 bases lay between the germline ends. Germline CDR1 reads MGHRA; CDR2 reads YSYEKL. This CDR3 contains 15 residues. The chain's CDR3 is CASSPRAGILYEQYF. Written as DNA, the CDR3 is TGCGCCAGCAGCCCCAGAGCAGGGATACTCTACGAGCAGTACTTC.

This clonotype was observed a handful of times. The chain has TRBV20-1 and TRBJ2-1; 13 bases are a match to TRBD2. Germline V gives CDR1 DFQATT, CDR2 SNEGSKA (reference sequence). Losses at the gene ends were 5 bases for V and 10 bases for J; bases not matched to a gene: 8. The CDR3 consists of 14 residues. The CDR3 sequence: CSAFGLAGVGEQFF. The CDR3 nucleotides read TGCAGTGCTTTTGGACTAGCGGGAGTGGGGGAGCAGTTCTTC.

The rearrangement uses TRBV10-3 and TRBJ2-7, with a weak D call TRBD1 (6 bases). Germline lookup yields CDR1 ENHRY and CDR2 SYGVKD. Trimming cost V 4 bases and J 3 bases, with 7 bases left between them. CDR3 length equals 12 residues. The CDR3 nucleotides are TGTGCCATCAGTGCACAGGGCTACGAGCAGTACTTC. This translates into CAISAQGYEQYF.

On this clonotype itself: At one end, the junction sequence differs from germline, possibly due to a read error. The V call is TRBV4-1, the J call TRBJ1-2, with a possible D match to TRBD1 (6 bases). Germline V lookup: CDR1 MGHRA, CDR2 YSYEKL. This CDR3 contains 16 residues. This CDR3 is CTSSQERQGNKGGYTF. The DNA for the CDR3 is TGCACCAGCAGCCAAGAAAGGCAGGGGAACAAGGGTGGCTACACCTTC.

There are a few counts of this clonotype. The rearrangement joins TRBV7-3 to TRBJ2-4; D is perhaps TRBD2 (5 bases). The CDR3 runs 18 residues. V lost 1 base and J lost 1, with 17 bases in between. Germline V lookup: CDR1 SGHTA, CDR2 FQGTGA. DNA for the CDR3: TGTGCCAGCAGCTTAAATGGGTTGGAGGACTTGGCCAAAAACATTCAGTACTTC. Protein sequence: CASSLNGLEDLAKNIQYF.

The chain has TRBV4-1 and TRBJ1-1; D not certain. V was pared by 0 bases and J by 4 bases, with 12 bases between. There are 15 residues in the CDR3. From germline, CDR1 is MGHRA and CDR2 YSYEKL. The CDR3 spells CASSQEGLLGTEAFF. Here the CDR3 DNA reads TGCGCCAGCAGCCAAGAAGGACTACTGGGCACTGAAGCTTTCTTT.

J is TRBJ2-3 and V is TRBV20-1; no reliable D call. The J call may not be correct, given that the DNA end is closer to TRBJ1-5. The germline gives CDR1 DFQATT, CDR2 SNEGSKA (reference sequence). The CDR3 sequence is 14 residues long. CDR3 in amino acids: CSARHVASNQPQHF. The CDR3, as DNA: TGCAGTGCCCGACACGTAGCAAGCAATCAGCCCCAGCATTTT.

This clonotype was seen just once. The chain combines TRBV7-2 with TRBJ2-3; 8 nucleotides align to TRBD2. The CDR3 spans 14 residues. V lost 2 bases and J lost 5; bases outside the gene matches: 3. Germline lookup yields CDR1 SGHTA and CDR2 FQGNSA. The CDR3 bases are TGTGCCAGCAGCTTACGGCTAGCGGGAGATACGCAGTATTTT. Its translation is CASSLRLAGDTQYF.

The table lists this clonotype with a few counts. This chain joins TRBV4-1 and TRBJ1-2; no definite D call. The CDR3 runs to 15 residues. The germline V gene encodes CDR1 MGHRA and CDR2 YSYEKL. V lost 2 bases and J 4 bases, leaving 14 bases between the germline ends. CDR3 amino acids: CASSQISTERYGYTF. Written as DNA, the CDR3 is TGCGCCAGCAGCCAAATTTCTACGGAACGCTATGGCTACACCTTC.

As to this clonotype: The junction differs from germline at one of its ends, possibly a read error. The V call is TRBV28, the J call TRBJ2-7; maybe TRBD2 (7 bases). Germline values: CDR1 MDHEN, CDR2 SYDVKM. The CDR3 spans 13 residues. The CDR3 region has the DNA TGTGTCAGCAGGGGACGGGGGGAAGTGGAGCAGTACTTC. Translated: CVSRGRGEVEQYF.

In this sample, this clonotype turned up a few times. This CDR3 reads CASSRVEETQYF. DNA of the CDR3: TGTGCCAGCAGCAGAGTTGAAGAGACCCAGTACTTC. The chain employs TRBV9 and TRBJ2-5; no clear D gene. The length of the CDR3 is 12 residues. Germline CDR1 reads SGDLS; CDR2 reads YYNGEE. Trimming removed 4 bases from V and 3 bases from J, with 7 bases in between.

To note about this clonotype: Possible read error: a much larger clone is one base away. V usage is TRBV20-1 and J usage is TRBJ2-3, with D maybe TRBD2 (6 bases). Per germline, CDR1 DFQATT and CDR2 SNEGSKA (reference sequence). This CDR3 region has 14 residues. CDR3 sequence reads: CNARTTRSTDTQYF. CDR3 nucleotide sequence: TGCAATGCTAGGACTACGCGATCCACAGATACGCAGTATTTT.